The clone carrying this T cell receptor (beta chain) came up a few times. Its antigen is unidentified. The sample belongs to a study of OX40 agonist ivuxolimab in advanced cancers. Whole-study context: A history of anti-PD-1, anti-PD-L1 or anti-CTLA-4 therapy was acceptable, and 30% to 45% had some. Study results and limitations: Several nonresponders also turned out to have low normalized T-cell clonal expansion. The CD4+ and CD8+ T cells in the blood had expanded clonally by week 6 at 0.1 to 3.0 mg/kg.

This CDR3 contains 14 residues. V dropped 2 bases and J dropped 5 bases, with 12 bases sitting between them. Germline CDR1 is WSHSY and CDR2 is SAAADI. The table came from immunoSEQ multiplex PCR; TCRdb's copy has only in-frame clones and leaves some out. Here the sample spans over 55,000 clones, about 81% being singletons. On cycle 4 day 1 and cycle 7 day 1, as well as at baseline, blood was sampled. This receptor was taken from an adult with an advanced solid tumor such as melanoma, head and neck, liver or kidney cancer. The chain couples TRBV10-2 to TRBJ2-5, with a tentative D call TRBD1 (6 bases). The sample consisted of CD4+ or CD8+ T cells sorted from blood, taken in a trial of the OX40 agonist ivuxolimab. The CDR3 here is CASSEPHRAETQYF. CDR3 sequence (DNA): TGCGCCAGCAGTGAGCCCCACAGGGCGGAGACCCAGTACTTC.